A single sample is the source of the 22 T cell receptor beta chains below, sequenced in a study of cytomegalovirus exposure and HLA in healthy donors. This PCR relied on a set of 60 Vbeta primers and 13 Jbeta primers. Assay used: immunoSEQ multiplex PCR; TCRdb lists only in-frame clones, some missing. The sample lists 160,000 or so clones, around 80% seen once, with more than 0.4% in the top ten. Sequenced material: PBMCs. Every receptor here comes from a woman aged 45 to 65 in good health and CMV-seronegative.

This clone was recorded only once. The gene calls are TRBV4-1 and TRBJ2-7; D may be TRBD1 (6 bases). CDR1 is MGHRA and CDR2 is YSYEKL in the germline V gene. Between the trimmed V and J ends, which lost 5 bases and 4 bases, there was a span of 18 bases. CDR3 size: 15 residues. As DNA, the CDR3 is TGCGCCAGCAGCATAAGGGACACAAAAGGGTACGAGCAGTACTTC. Amino acids: CASSIRDTKGYEQYF.

The chain joins TRBV11-2 to TRBJ1-3; 9 positions agree with TRBD1. V dropped 5 bases and J dropped 0; count of bases not matched to a gene: 11. This CDR3 spans 18 amino acids. In germline, CDR1 is SGHAT, CDR2 FQNNGV. The CDR3 is CASSEGQGWWGSGNTIYF. CDR3 DNA: TGTGCCAGCAGCGAGGGACAGGGATGGTGGGGCTCTGGAAACACCATATATTTT.

The V call is TRBV5-4, the J call TRBJ2-5; TRBD2 aligns across 8 bases. Trimming removed 4 bases from V and 5 bases from J; junction bases left unmatched: 7. The CDR3 totals 14 residues. Germline values: CDR1 SGHNT, CDR2 YYREEE (reference sequence). CDR3 sequence: CASSPTGTRETQYF. CDR3 in DNA: TGTGCCAGCAGCCCTACCGGGACTAGGGAGACCCAGTACTTC.

This clone was observed a single time. The genes are TRBV5-1 and TRBJ2-5; D gene unclear. V lost 2 bases and J lost 2, with 13 bases in between. The germline V gene encodes CDR1 SGHRS and CDR2 YFSETQ. The CDR3 covers 15 residues. CDR3 region: CASSLVGRSQETQYF. The DNA of the CDR3 is TGCGCCAGCAGCTTAGTCGGCAGGTCACAAGAGACCCAGTACTTC.

The sample holds a few counts of this clone. The genes are TRBV7-9 and TRBJ2-7; D unresolved. From germline, CDR1 is SEHNR and CDR2 FQNEAQ (reference sequence). The CDR3 is 13 amino acids. V dropped 1 base and J dropped 2 bases, with 6 bases sitting between them. This CDR3 is CASSLVYTYEQYF. The CDR3 DNA is TGTGCCAGCAGCTTAGTATACACCTACGAGCAGTACTTC.

The chain recombines TRBV9 with TRBJ1-1; no clear D gene. CDR1 is SGDLS and CDR2 is YYNGEE in the germline V gene. The CDR3 has 13 residues. The ends were cut back, 0 bases at V and 1 base at J, with 4 bases in the middle. For the CDR3, the DNA is TGTGCCAGCAGCGTAGGGCCGAACACTGAAGCTTTCTTT. This gives the protein CASSVGPNTEAFF.

The chain recombines TRBV5-8 with TRBJ1-5; D remains unclear. CDR3 length: 15 amino acids. Germline CDR1 SGHTS, CDR2 YDEGEE. V was shortened by 3 bases and J by 4 bases, with 14 bases between the two germline ends. In DNA, the CDR3 is TGTGCCAGCAGCTCGGGGTCTTCCGTGAATCAGCCCCAGCATTTT. It translates to CASSSGSSVNQPQHF.

The chain has TRBV9 and TRBJ2-1; 10 positions agree with TRBD1. V dropped 1 base and J dropped 8; count of bases not matched to a gene: 12. The CDR3 loop spans 17 amino acids. Germline V gene data show CDR1 as SGDLS and CDR2 as YYNGEE. This chain's CDR3 is CASSVSSRQGAFYEQFF. In DNA form, the CDR3 reads TGTGCCAGCAGCGTATCCTCTCGACAGGGGGCCTTCTATGAGCAGTTCTTC. The full variable domain, completed using reference TRBV9 and TRBJ2-1, is DSGVTQTPKHLITATGQRVTLRCSPRSGDLSVYWYQQSLDQGLQFLIQYYNGEERAKGNILERFSAQQFPDLHSELNLSSLELGDSALYFCASSVSSRQGAFYEQFFGPGTRLTVL.

The chain carries TRBV10-3 and TRBJ2-2, with 12 nucleotides matching TRBD2. Germline values: CDR1 ENHRY, CDR2 SYGVKD. V lost 3 bases, J lost 3 bases, and 5 bases stayed unmatched. The CDR3 contains 17 residues. The CDR3 DNA reads as TGTGCCATCAGTGATGGGACTAGCGGGCCCTACACCGGGGAGCTGTTTTTT. Amino acid sequence: CAISDGTSGPYTGELFF.

The chain recombines TRBV30 with TRBJ1-3; unclear D gene. The germline gives CDR1 GTSNPN, CDR2 SVGIG (reference sequence). Deletions cut 4 bases from V and 2 bases from J, with 12 bases between. The CDR3 is 14 amino acids. The CDR3 is CAWTILNPGNTIYF. In DNA form, the CDR3 reads TGTGCCTGGACGATACTGAATCCTGGAAACACCATATATTTT.

V gene TRBV5-4 combines with J gene TRBJ2-2; TRBD1 aligns across 10 bases. CDR1 is SGHNT and CDR2 is YYREEE in the germline V gene (reference sequence). The CDR3 is made up of 15 amino acids. The J segment lost 4 bases and the V segment lost 2 bases, leaving 2 bases of the junction unmatched. CDR3 residues: CASSFGQGGTGELFF. CDR3 bases: TGTGCCAGCAGCTTTGGACAGGGGGGCACCGGGGAGCTGTTTTTT.

The chain joins TRBV18 to TRBJ2-6; the match to TRBD1 covers 10 bases. In germline, CDR1 is KGHSH, CDR2 LQKENI. CDR3 size: 18 residues. Unmatched junction bases numbered 7, after V lost 3 bases and J lost 2 bases. CDR3 in DNA: TGTGCCAGCTCACCGAGGGACAGGGGCGCCCCTGGGGCCAACGTCCTGACTTTC. Amino acids: CASSPRDRGAPGANVLTF.

The J gene is TRBJ2-5, the V gene TRBV10-3; D possibly corresponds to TRBD2 (5 bases). V lost 0 bases and J lost 5, with 10 bases in between. The V gene's germline CDR1 is ENHRY and CDR2 SYGVKD. This CDR3 has 14 amino acids. CDR3 coding DNA: TGTGCCATCAGTGAGTCCGGGGTAGTCGAGACCCAGTACTTC. Encoded protein: CAISESGVVETQYF.

The chain combines TRBV28 with TRBJ1-5, with D perhaps matching TRBD1 (6 bases). This CDR3 has 15 amino acids. The V gene's germline CDR1 is MDHEN and CDR2 SYDVKM. Trimming cost V 1 base and J 4 bases, with 11 bases left between them. The CDR3 region is CASSLSAGANQPQHF. CDR3 bases: TGTGCCAGCAGTTTATCGGCAGGGGCAAATCAGCCCCAGCATTTT. Full variable domain (outside the CDR3, taken from reference TRBV28 and TRBJ1-5): DVKVTQSSRYLVKRTGEKVFLECVQDMDHENMFWYRQDPGLGLRLIYFSYDVKMKEKGDIPEGYSVSREKKERFSLILESASTNQTSMYLCASSLSAGANQPQHFGDGTRLSIL.

This clone appeared once. V gene TRBV7-9 combines with J gene TRBJ2-1, with 11 bases identical to TRBD2. This CDR3 spans 15 amino acids. The V gene's germline CDR1 is SEHNR and CDR2 FQNEAQ (reference sequence). Losses at the gene ends were 4 bases for V and 7 bases for J; bases not matched to a gene: 6. The CDR3: CASSYTSGGLNEQFF. In DNA form, the CDR3 reads TGTGCCAGCAGCTACACTAGCGGGGGTCTTAATGAGCAGTTCTTC. Complete variable domain (other parts from reference TRBV7-9 and TRBJ2-1): DTGVSQNPRHKITKRGQNVTFRCDPISEHNRLYWYRQTLGQGPEFLTYFQNEAQLEKSRLLSDRFSAERPKGSFSTLEIQRTEQGDSAMYLCASSYTSGGLNEQFFGPGTRLTVL.

This clone was counted once. The chain is built from TRBV7-2 and TRBJ2-3; 9 positions match TRBD2. Germline lookup yields CDR1 SGHTA and CDR2 FQGNSA. CDR3 length: 17 amino acids. Germline trimming cut 10 bases from V and 0 bases from J; bases unmatched to any gene: 14. CDR3 loop: CATEIVGLAGSTDTQYF. The DNA of the CDR3 is TGTGCCACCGAGATAGTAGGCCTAGCGGGGAGCACAGATACGCAGTATTTT.

The chain is built from TRBV7-9 and TRBJ2-3, with D possibly TRBD1 on 6 matching bases. Germline CDR1 and CDR2: SEHNR and FQNEAQ (reference sequence). The CDR3 sequence is 17 residues long. Trimming took off 6 bases at V and 2 bases at J, with 21 bases between the two ends. The CDR3 spells CASRLSEGDEVTDTQYF. In DNA, the CDR3 is TGTGCCAGCAGGCTTTCCGAGGGGGATGAGGTCACAGATACGCAGTATTTT.

The chain combines TRBV5-5 with TRBJ2-3, with D possibly matching TRBD2 (6 bases). The CDR3 is 12 amino acids. The V end lost 4 bases, the J end lost 4 bases, and 7 bases lay between the germline ends. Germline CDR1 and CDR2: SGHKS and YYEKEE (reference sequence). This CDR3 is CASSPSADTQYF. The CDR3 nucleotides read TGTGCCAGCAGCCCTAGCGCAGATACGCAGTATTTT. The variable domain in full, completed from reference TRBV5-5 and TRBJ2-3, reads DAGVTQSPTHLIKTRGQQVTLRCSPISGHKSVSWYQQVLGQGPQFIFQYYEKEERGRGNFPDRFSARQFPNYSSELNVNALLLGDSALYLCASSPSADTQYFGPGTRLTVL.

The chain uses TRBV28 and TRBJ2-7; 14 bases agree with TRBD2. The V and J ends lost 5 bases and 2 bases, in that order; junction bases with no gene match: 5. The CDR3 is 16 amino acids. The germline V gene encodes CDR1 MDHEN and CDR2 SYDVKM. CDR3 amino acids: CASSLGLAGGAYEQYF. Here the CDR3 DNA reads TGTGCCAGCAGTCTCGGACTAGCGGGGGGCGCCTACGAGCAGTACTTC.

Note on this clone: Other nucleotide sequences from this sample produce the same CDR3. This sequence joins TRBV7-3 and TRBJ2-5; 9 positions match TRBD1. The CDR3 runs 14 residues. Germline CDR1 and CDR2: SGHTA and FQGTGA. With V trimmed by 5 bases and J by 5 bases, 6 bases remained unmatched. The CDR3 loop reads CASSPGTGLETQYF. Here the CDR3 DNA reads TGTGCCAGCAGCCCCGGGACAGGGCTTGAGACCCAGTACTTC. The full variable domain, completed using reference TRBV7-3 and TRBJ2-5, is GAGVSQTPSNKVTEKGKYVELRCDPISGHTALYWYRQSLGQGPEFLIYFQGTGAADDSGLPNDRFFAVRPEGSVSTLKIQRTERGDSAVYLCASSPGTGLETQYFGPGTRLLVL.

CDR3 bases: TGTGCCAGCAGAGCCCTCTTTGAAGCTTTCTTT. Translating gives CASRALFEAFF. The chain recombines TRBV2 with TRBJ1-1; the D is unclear. CDR3 length: 11 amino acids. Deletions cut 6 bases from V and 7 bases from J, with 9 bases between. From germline, CDR1 is SNHLY and CDR2 FYNNEI.

The chain has TRBV9 and TRBJ2-1; 7 nucleotides align to TRBD2. The ends lost 0 bases at V and 4 bases at J; junction bases unmatched: 4. The CDR3 runs 15 residues. Germline V gives CDR1 SGDLS, CDR2 YYNGEE. CDR3 protein: CASSVVGSGYNEQFF. The DNA of the CDR3 is TGTGCCAGCAGCGTAGTGGGTAGCGGGTACAATGAGCAGTTCTTC.